The 9 T cell receptor beta chains below were found in one sample sequenced in a study of breast tumors, draining lymph nodes, adjacent tissues. TCRdb ran MiXCR on the multiplex PCR reads and lists one entry per CDR3 protein. This sample has about 230,000 distinct CDR3 sequences, with about a third found just once. Samples came from axillary lymph nodes draining the breast cancer. The sequencing sample was made of axillary lymph node tissue. Receptors were obtained from a female donor with breast cancer. Some clones in this sample may be carry-over from other donors' samples.

The chain uses TRBV11-3 and TRBJ2-3; 14 bases fit TRBD2. Germline V gives CDR1 SGHNT, CDR2 YENEEA. The CDR3 sequence is 14 residues long. V shed 4 bases and J 6 bases; nucleotides not matched to a gene: 0. The CDR3 sequence is CASSWTSGRDTQYF. Written as DNA, the CDR3 is TGTGCCAGCAGCTGGACTAGCGGGAGGGATACGCAGTATTTT.

This clonotype was seen only once. The DNA for the CDR3 is TGTGCCAGCTACAGGGAGGGGTACGAGCAGTACTTC. Protein: CASYREGYEQYF. The chain joins TRBV2 to TRBJ2-7, with D maybe TRBD2 (7 bases). Germline V CDR1 and CDR2: SNHLY, FYNNEI. Trimming pared 8 bases from V and 4 bases from J, leaving 12 bases between. The CDR3 is made up of 12 amino acids.

This clonotype has at least ten counts. V usage is TRBV2 and J usage is TRBJ2-3; 14 bases line up with TRBD2. The germline V gene encodes CDR1 SNHLY and CDR2 FYNNEI. The CDR3 is made up of 19 amino acids. The V and J ends lost 6 bases and 5 bases, in that order; junction bases with no gene match: 16. The CDR3 loop reads CASSSGTSGSQLWEDTQYF. The CDR3 DNA is TGTGCCAGCAGCTCCGGGACTAGCGGGAGTCAATTGTGGGAAGATACGCAGTATTTT. Full variable domain (outside the CDR3, taken from reference TRBV2 and TRBJ2-3): EPEVTQTPSHQVTQMGQEVILRCVPISNHLYFYWYRQILGQKVEFLVSFYNNEISEKSEIFDDQFSVERPDGSNFTLKIRSTKLEDSAMYFCASSSGTSGSQLWEDTQYFGPGTRLTVL.

This clonotype was recorded at least ten times. This chain links TRBV4-3 with TRBJ2-3, with 11 positions matching TRBD2. The germline gives CDR1 LGHNA, CDR2 YSLEER. The CDR3 runs to 14 residues. The V gene end was trimmed by 3 bases and the J gene end by 6 bases; junction bases not matched to a gene: 2. The CDR3 DNA follows: TGCGCCAGCAGCCATAGCGGGAGGGCTGATACGCAGTATTTT. It is translated as CASSHSGRADTQYF.

This clonotype is a singleton in its sample. The junction does not match germline at one end; this may be a read error. This CDR3 reads CASSPRQGQETQCF. For the CDR3, the DNA is TGTGCCAGTAGCCCAAGACAGGGCCAAGAGACCCAGTGCTTC. The chain links TRBV2 to TRBJ2-5; 7 positions match TRBD1. The CDR3 loop spans 14 amino acids. Germline V CDR1 and CDR2: SNHLY, FYNNEI.

This clonotype has ten or more counts. The rearrangement uses TRBV11-3 and TRBJ2-1, with TRBD2 as a possible D gene (6 bases). This CDR3 contains 14 residues. Looked up from germline, CDR1 is SGHNT and CDR2 is YENEEA. Trimming stripped 5 bases from V and 8 bases from J, with 16 bases between. This chain's CDR3 is CASSKGSGSYEQFF. For the CDR3, the DNA is TGTGCCAGCAGCAAAGGAAGCGGGTCGTATGAGCAGTTCTTC.

This clonotype has only a few counts. The chain carries TRBV24-1 and TRBJ2-4; 8 nucleotides agree with TRBD2. CDR3 length: 16 residues. V lost 7 bases, J lost 0 bases, and 7 bases stayed unmatched. The V gene's germline CDR1 is KGHDR and CDR2 SFDVKD. For the CDR3, the DNA is TGTGCCACCAGACGGGGGGGGCTAGCAGCCAAAAACATTCAGTACTTC. Translated, it gives CATRRGGLAAKNIQYF.

This chain connects TRBV9 to TRBJ2-1; D may match TRBD1 or TRBD2 (5 bases each). Trimming stripped 4 bases from V and 7 bases from J, with 21 bases between. Germline assignment: CDR1 SGDLS and CDR2 YYNGEE. The CDR3 runs to 16 residues. DNA of the CDR3: TGTGCCAGCAGCAGTGCTGCCCCGGGACCAGCAAATGAGCAGTTCTTC. Its protein product is CASSSAAPGPANEQFF.

Points on this clonotype: A much larger clone differs from this one at a single base, so this may be a read error. The CDR3 nucleotides are TGTGCCTGGAGTGAATGGGCTCCCGGGAGCGGGGAGCTGTTTTTT. Amino acids: CAWSEWAPGSGELFF. The chain combines TRBV30 with TRBJ2-2; D is perhaps TRBD2 (6 bases). This CDR3 region has 15 residues. Germline CDR1 is GTSNPN and CDR2 is SVGIG (reference sequence). Trimming left V 1 base short and J 7 bases short, with 16 bases between. Full variable domain (rest looked up from reference TRBV30 and TRBJ2-2): SQTIHQWPATLVQPVGSPLSLECTVEGTSNPNLYWYRQAAGRGLQLLFYSVGIGQISSEVPQNLSASRPQDRQFILSSKKLLLSDSGFYLCAWSEWAPGSGELFFGEGSRLTVL.